This T cell receptor (beta chain) emerged from a study of human T cells and chemical hapten exposure. General study results and limits: The study found expanded TCRs formed significantly more large CDR3 similarity clusters than controls.

Time point given: patch test 1, 2 weeks after DPC sensitization. Treatment noted: therapeutic diphenylcyclopropenone sensitization with weekly scalp DPC. Blood was collected ahead of every patch test applied. Donors, patients with alopecia ranging from 18 to 70 years old and judged suitable for DPC, provided samples. Original analysis: With a range of about 23,224 to 690,600, the median per sample was about 92,000 TCRs. TCRdb reprocessed the RACE reads via MiXCR and lists one record per CDR3 protein. The V and J calls, along with clone size, are taken from TCRdb and not from the paper's own processing. The table has just under 350,000 distinct CDR3 sequences, approximately 6.3% seen once. This clonotype occurred a few times. Its antigen is currently unknown. This receptor was taken from a woman between 18 and 29 years old with alopecia areata. Some clones in this sample may be carry-over from other donors' samples. Sequenced material: whole blood, taken in connection with sensitization to the hapten diphenylcyclopropenone (DPC).

The CDR3 reads CASSLGGTRGHNEQFF. CDR3 DNA: TGTGCCAGCAGCTTAGGTGGGACTAGAGGGCACAATGAGCAGTTCTTC. V is TRBV11-3 and J is TRBJ2-1; 8 nucleotides agree with TRBD2. The CDR3 totals 16 residues. Germline CDR1 reads SGHNT; CDR2 reads YENEEA. Trimming took 1 base from V and 5 from J; bases not matched to a gene: 7. Together with reference TRBV11-3 and TRBJ2-1, the CDR3 gives the full variable domain: EAGVVQSPRYKIIEKKQPVAFWCNPISGHNTLYWYLQNLGQGPELLIRYENEEAVDDSQLPKDRFSAERLKGVDSTLKIQPAELGDSAVYLCASSLGGTRGHNEQFFGPGTRLTVL.